The 5 T cell receptor beta chains listed next were all sequenced from one sample in a study of OX40 agonist ivuxolimab in advanced cancers. The protocol was immunoSEQ multiplex PCR, while the TCRdb copy is restricted to in-frame clones and leaves out a portion. The sample records tens of thousands of clones, less than 90% being singletons. The specimen comprised CD4+ or CD8+ T cells sorted from blood, sampled in a trial of the OX40 agonist ivuxolimab. The receptors come from an adult with an advanced solid tumor such as melanoma, head and neck, liver or kidney cancer.

V is TRBV7-2 and J is TRBJ2-4; maybe TRBD1 (5 bases). CDR1 and CDR2 from the germline V gene are SGHTA and FQGNSA. V was clipped by 5 bases and J by 6 bases, with 17 bases between them. The CDR3 totals 15 residues. The CDR3 region has the DNA TGTGCCAGCAGCGCCCGACAGTTAACCCCAAACATTCAGTACTTC. Translating it yields CASSARQLTPNIQYF.

This clone was found once. CDR3 sequence reads: CASSPRQVYGYTF. DNA of the CDR3: TGTGCCAGCAGTCCCCGGCAGGTGTATGGCTACACCTTC. The rearrangement links TRBV28 to TRBJ1-2; D gene uncertain. Trimming pared 5 bases from V and 5 bases from J, leaving 12 bases between. The germline V gene has CDR1 MDHEN and CDR2 SYDVKM. The CDR3 has 13 residues.

This clone was seen once. The chain combines TRBV6-4 with TRBJ2-7; 7 bases match TRBD1. The CDR3 totals 15 residues. V lost 7 bases to trimming and J lost 5 bases; unmatched junction nucleotides: 14. Germline V gives CDR1 MRHNA, CDR2 SNTAGT. This CDR3 is CASTIDRAPRHEQYV. CDR3 nucleotides: TGTGCCAGCACCATAGACAGGGCCCCACGGCACGAGCAGTACGTC.

The rearrangement links TRBV4-2 to TRBJ2-7; 11 bases line up with TRBD2. Germline CDR1 and CDR2: LGHNA and YNFKEQ. This CDR3 spans 20 amino acids. V shed 1 base, J shed 0 bases, and the junction held 14 bases outside the gene matches. CDR3 sequence (DNA): TGTGCCAGCAGCCAAGCCAACCCGTGGGCTAGCGGGGGGATCTCCTACGAGCAGTACTTC. It specifies CASSQANPWASGGISYEQYF.

The rearrangement uses TRBV5-5 and TRBJ2-1; possibly TRBD2 for D (5 bases). Germline V gene sequence: CDR1 SGHKS, CDR2 YYEKEE (reference sequence). V was pared by 0 bases and J by 5 bases, with 6 bases between. The CDR3 spans 13 residues. CDR3 sequence reads: CASSLVRDNEQFF. For the CDR3, the DNA is TGTGCCAGCAGCTTGGTGCGGGACAATGAGCAGTTCTTC. Based on the CDR3 plus reference TRBV5-5 and TRBJ2-1, the full variable domain is DAGVTQSPTHLIKTRGQQVTLRCSPISGHKSVSWYQQVLGQGPQFIFQYYEKEERGRGNFPDRFSARQFPNYSSELNVNALLLGDSALYLCASSLVRDNEQFFGPGTRLTVL.